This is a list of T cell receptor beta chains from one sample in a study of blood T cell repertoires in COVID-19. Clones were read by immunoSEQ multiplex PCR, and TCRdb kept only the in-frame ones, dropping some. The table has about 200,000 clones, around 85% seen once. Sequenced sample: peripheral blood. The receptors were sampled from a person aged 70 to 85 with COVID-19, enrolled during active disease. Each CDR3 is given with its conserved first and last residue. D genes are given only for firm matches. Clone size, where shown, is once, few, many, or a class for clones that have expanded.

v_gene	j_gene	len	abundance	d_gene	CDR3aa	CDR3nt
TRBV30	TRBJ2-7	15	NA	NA	CAWSVTGDFFYEQYF	TGTGCCTGGAGTGTGACCGGGGATTTCTTCTACGAGCAGTACTTC
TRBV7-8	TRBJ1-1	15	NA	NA	CASSLDEALLTEAFF	TGTGCCAGCAGCTTAGACGAGGCACTTCTCACTGAAGCTTTCTTT
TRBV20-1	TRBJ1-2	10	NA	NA	CRPRGEGYTF	TGCAGGCCAAGGGGTGAGGGCTACACCTTC
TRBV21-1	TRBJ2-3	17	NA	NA	CASSKDGRGGGEDTQYF	TGTGCCAGCAGCAAAGATGGGAGAGGGGGTGGAGAAGATACGCAGTATTTT
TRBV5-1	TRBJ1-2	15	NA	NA	CASSLQGGLNYGYTF	TGCGCCAGCAGCCTACAGGGAGGGCTTAACTATGGCTACACCTTC
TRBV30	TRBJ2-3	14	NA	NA	CALSRVTSTDTQYF	TGTGCCCTGTCCCGGGTCACTAGCACAGATACGCAGTATTTT
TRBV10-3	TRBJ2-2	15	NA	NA	CAISAGLLNTGELFF	TGTGCCATCAGTGCCGGACTGCTAAACACCGGGGAGCTGTTTTTT
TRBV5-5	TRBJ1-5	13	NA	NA	CASSFQGYQPQHF	TGTGCCAGCAGCTTTCAGGGTTATCAGCCCCAGCATTTT
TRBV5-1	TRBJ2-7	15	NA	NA	CASSLAATTTYEQYF	TGCGCCAGCAGCTTGGCCGCGACTACTACCTACGAGCAGTACTTC
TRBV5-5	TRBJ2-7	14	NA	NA	CATQLGIVGFEQYF	TGTGCCACCCAGCTTGGAATAGTCGGGTTCGAGCAGTACTTC
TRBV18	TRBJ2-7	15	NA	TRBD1	CASSPTGTGGYEQYF	TGTGCCAGCTCACCCACCGGGACAGGGGGTTACGAGCAGTACTTC
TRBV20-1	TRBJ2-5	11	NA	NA	CSASRVETQYF	TGCAGTGCTAGCCGAGTGGAGACCCAGTACTTC
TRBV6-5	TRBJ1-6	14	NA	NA	CASTTVQGNSPLHF	TGTGCCAGCACCACGGTTCAGGGTAATTCACCCCTCCACTTT
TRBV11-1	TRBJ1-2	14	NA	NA	CASSLAQVNYGYTF	TGTGCCAGCAGCTTAGCGCAGGTCAACTATGGCTACACCTTC
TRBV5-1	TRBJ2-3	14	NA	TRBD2	CASSLAGGADTQYF	TGCGCCAGCAGCTTAGCGGGGGGCGCGGATACGCAGTATTTT
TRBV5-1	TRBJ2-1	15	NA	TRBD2	CASSFLAGTNNEQFF	TGCGCCAGCAGCTTTTTAGCGGGGACCAACAATGAGCAGTTCTTC
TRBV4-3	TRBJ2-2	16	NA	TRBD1	CASSRVRTGNTGELFF	TGCGCCAGCAGCCGAGTCCGGACAGGGAACACCGGGGAGCTGTTTTTT
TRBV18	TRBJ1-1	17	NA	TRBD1	CASSPQRQGARNTEAFF	TGTGCCAGCTCACCACAGCGACAGGGGGCTAGAAACACTGAAGCTTTCTTT
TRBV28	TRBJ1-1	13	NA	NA	CASRSGKNTEAFF	TGTGCCAGCAGGTCCGGGAAGAACACTGAAGCTTTCTTT
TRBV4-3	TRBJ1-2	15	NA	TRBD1	CASSQRTGFNYGYTF	TGCGCCAGCAGCCAAAGGACAGGGTTTAACTATGGCTACACCTTC
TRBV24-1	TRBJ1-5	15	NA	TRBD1	CATSGGDRVDQPQHF	TGTGCCACCAGTGGGGGCGACAGGGTTGATCAGCCCCAGCATTTT
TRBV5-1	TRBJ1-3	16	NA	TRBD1	CASSLDQGDSGNTIYF	TGCGCCAGCAGCTTGGACCAGGGGGACTCTGGAAACACCATATATTTT
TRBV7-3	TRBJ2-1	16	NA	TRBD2	CASSLRGGRGEGEQFF	TGTGCCAGCAGCTTAAGAGGTGGACGTGGGGAGGGTGAGCAGTTCTTC
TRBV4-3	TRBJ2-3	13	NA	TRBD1	CASSPSGGNTQYF	TGCGCCAGCAGCCCTTCAGGGGGAAATACGCAGTATTTT
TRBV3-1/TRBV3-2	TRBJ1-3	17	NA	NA	CASSPRGAGADGNTIYF	TGTGCCAGCAGCCCAAGAGGCGCGGGGGCCGATGGAAACACCATATATTTT
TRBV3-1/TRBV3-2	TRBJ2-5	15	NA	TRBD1	CASSLRGQAQETQYF	TGTGCCAGCAGCCTCCGGGGACAGGCCCAAGAGACCCAGTACTTC
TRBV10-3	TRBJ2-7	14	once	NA	CAIKPGPVSYEQYF	TGTGCCATCAAGCCAGGGCCAGTCTCCTACGAGCAGTACTTC
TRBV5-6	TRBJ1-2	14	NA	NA	CASSLGQINYGYTF	TGTGCCAGCAGCTTGGGACAGATAAACTATGGCTACACCTTC
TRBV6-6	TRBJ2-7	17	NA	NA	CASSHEPLRGRAGEQYF	TGTGCCAGCAGTCACGAACCCCTAAGGGGGAGGGCCGGCGAGCAGTACTTC
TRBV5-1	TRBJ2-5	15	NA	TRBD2	CASSEQRGPAETQYF	TGCGCCAGCAGCGAGCAGCGGGGGCCCGCAGAGACCCAGTACTTC
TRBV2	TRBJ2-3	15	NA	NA	CASSEGGTSTDTQYF	TGTGCCAGCAGTGAAGGTGGGACTAGCACAGATACGCAGTATTTT
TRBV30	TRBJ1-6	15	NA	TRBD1	CACKSTGGVYSPLHF	TGTGCCTGTAAATCGACAGGGGGCGTTTATTCACCCCTCCACTTT
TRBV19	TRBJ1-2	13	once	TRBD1	CASRTGGYYGYTF	TGTGCCAGTAGGACAGGGGGCTACTATGGCTACACCTTC
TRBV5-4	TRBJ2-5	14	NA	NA	CASSNAGYEETQYF	TGTGCCAGCAGCAACGCGGGGTACGAAGAGACCCAGTACTTC
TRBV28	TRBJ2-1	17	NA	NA	CASSLGSGLPDYNEQFF	TGTGCCAGCAGCCTTGGTAGTGGACTCCCAGATTACAATGAGCAGTTCTTC
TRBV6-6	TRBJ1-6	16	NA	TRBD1	CASSYAGDRADSPLHF	TGTGCCAGCAGTTACGCGGGGGACAGGGCTGATTCACCCCTCCACTTT
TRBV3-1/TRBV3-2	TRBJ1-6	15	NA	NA	CASIPDESLNSPLHF	TGTGCCAGCATCCCAGATGAAAGCCTAAATTCACCCCTCCACTTT
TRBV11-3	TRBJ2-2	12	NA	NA	CASSLVEGELFF	TGTGCCAGCAGCTTAGTGGAGGGGGAGCTGTTTTTT
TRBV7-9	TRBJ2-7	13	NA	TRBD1	CASSSGQHYEQYF	TGTGCCAGCAGCTCGGGACAGCACTACGAGCAGTACTTC
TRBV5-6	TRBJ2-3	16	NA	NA	CASSNPDYSSTDTQYF	TGTGCCAGCAGCAACCCGGACTATTCTAGCACAGATACGCAGTATTTT
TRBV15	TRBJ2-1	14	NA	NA	CATSSPRAPNEQFF	TGTGCCACCAGCAGTCCGAGGGCGCCCAATGAGCAGTTCTTC
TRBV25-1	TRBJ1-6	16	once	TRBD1	CASSASRGQGGSPLHF	TGTGCCAGCAGTGCCTCACGGGGACAGGGTGGCTCACCCCTCCACTTT
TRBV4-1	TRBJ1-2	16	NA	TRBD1	CASSQDRTGSNYGYTF	TGCGCCAGCAGCCAAGATCGGACAGGGAGTAACTATGGCTACACCTTC
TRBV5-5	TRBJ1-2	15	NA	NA	CASRRAGSGNYGYTF	TGTGCCAGCAGGAGAGCGGGGTCGGGAAACTATGGCTACACCTTC
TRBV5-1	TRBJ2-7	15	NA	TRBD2	CASSPLAHISYEQYF	TGCGCCAGCAGCCCACTAGCGCATATCTCCTACGAGCAGTACTTC
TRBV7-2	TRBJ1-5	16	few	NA	CASSLSGTNSNQPQHF	TGTGCCAGCAGCCTATCCGGGACAAATAGCAATCAGCCCCAGCATTTT
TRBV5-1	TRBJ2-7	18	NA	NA	CASSRNFGAARDSYEQYF	TGCGCCAGCAGCCGAAACTTCGGGGCGGCGCGGGACTCCTACGAGCAGTACTTC
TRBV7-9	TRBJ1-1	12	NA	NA	CASSLGRPEAFF	TGTGCCAGCAGCTTAGGGCGGCCTGAAGCTTTCTTT
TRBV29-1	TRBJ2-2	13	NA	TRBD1	CSVRDRDTGELFF	TGCAGCGTCCGGGACAGGGACACCGGGGAGCTGTTTTTT
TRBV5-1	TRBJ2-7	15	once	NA	CASSFIGSSTYEQYF	TGCGCCAGCAGCTTTATCGGGAGTTCGACCTACGAGCAGTACTTC
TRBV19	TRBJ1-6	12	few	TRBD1	CASNRGDSPLHF	TGTGCCAGTAACAGGGGCGATTCACCCCTCCACTTT
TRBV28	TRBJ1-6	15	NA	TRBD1	CASTGQGTSNSPLHF	TGTGCCAGCACCGGACAGGGGACGTCAAATTCACCCCTCCACTTT
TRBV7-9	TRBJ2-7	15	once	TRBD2	CASSHSGRAAYEQYF	TGTGCCAGCAGCCATAGCGGGAGGGCCGCCTACGAGCAGTACTTC
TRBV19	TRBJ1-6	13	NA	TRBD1	CASRGQVNSPLHF	TGTGCCAGTAGAGGACAGGTGAATTCACCCCTCCACTTT
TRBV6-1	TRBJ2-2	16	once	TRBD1	CASSDRGQHSTGELFF	TGTGCCAGCAGTGACCGGGGACAGCATTCTACCGGGGAGCTGTTTTTT
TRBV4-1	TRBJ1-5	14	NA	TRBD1	CASTPTGGNQPQHF	TGCGCCAGCACCCCGACAGGGGGAAATCAGCCCCAGCATTTT
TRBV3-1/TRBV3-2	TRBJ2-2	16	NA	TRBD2	CASRLGLAGLTGELFF	TGTGCCAGCAGACTAGGACTAGCGGGACTCACCGGGGAGCTGTTTTTT
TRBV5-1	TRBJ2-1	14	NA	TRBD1	CASSRTGRNNEQFF	TGCGCCAGCAGCCGGACAGGGCGCAACAATGAGCAGTTCTTC
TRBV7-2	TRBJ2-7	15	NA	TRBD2	CASSLALLRGVEQYF	TGTGCCAGCAGCTTAGCTCTTCTGCGGGGGGTCGAGCAGTACTTC